A single sample is the source of the 16 T cell receptor beta chains below, sequenced in a study of blood T cell repertoires in COVID-19. Produced via immunoSEQ multiplex PCR; TCRdb's table is partial and in-frame only. This sample has more than 90,000 clones, with approximately 82% found just once. Source material: peripheral blood. The receptors were gathered from a man aged 55 to 70 with acute or convalescent COVID-19.

The CDR3 DNA follows: TGCGCCAGCAGCTTGGCCAGAGTAGCGGGACGAGATAATTCACCCCTCCACTTT. Amino acids: CASSLARVAGRDNSPLHF. The chain has TRBV5-1 and TRBJ1-6; D possibly corresponds to TRBD1 (5 bases). CDR1 is SGHRS and CDR2 is YFSETQ in the germline V gene. The CDR3 covers 18 residues. V was trimmed by 0 bases and J by 5 bases, leaving 18 bases between them.

The rearrangement uses TRBV7-8 and TRBJ1-2; D is possibly TRBD1 (6 bases). The CDR3 runs 14 residues. Germline CDR1 SGHVS, CDR2 FQNEAQ. The ends were cut back, 5 bases at V and 0 bases at J, with 10 bases in the middle. The CDR3 coding sequence is TGTGCCAGCAGCCAGACAGGAACTAACTATGGCTACACCTTC. This gives the protein CASSQTGTNYGYTF.

V is TRBV6-5 and J is TRBJ2-3, with D tentatively TRBD2 (5 bases). Germline values: CDR1 MNHEY, CDR2 SVGAGI. V lost 4 bases and J lost 2, with 13 bases in between. CDR3 size: 15 residues. CDR3 region: CASSSGWANTDTQYF. The CDR3 DNA follows: TGTGCCAGCAGTTCGGGGTGGGCCAACACAGATACGCAGTATTTT.

The gene calls are TRBV7-9 and TRBJ2-1; TRBD1 agrees at 8 bases. With V trimmed by 5 bases and J by 7 bases, 7 bases remained unmatched. The CDR3 consists of 14 residues. The germline gives CDR1 SEHNR, CDR2 FQNEAQ (reference sequence). This CDR3 reads CASSGGTGENEQFF. The CDR3 DNA sequence: TGTGCCAGCAGCGGGGGGACAGGAGAGAATGAGCAGTTCTTC.

With regard to this clone: The sample carries other DNA sequences with the same CDR3. The chain combines TRBV28 with TRBJ2-7; weak D call: TRBD1 (6 bases). There are 13 residues in the CDR3. V was pared by 6 bases and J by 2 bases, with 11 bases between. The germline gives CDR1 MDHEN, CDR2 SYDVKM. The CDR3 loop is CASSPGQTYEQYF. The CDR3 DNA is TGTGCCAGCAGCCCGGGACAAACCTACGAGCAGTACTTC.

The J gene is TRBJ2-1, the V gene TRBV7-9; D might be TRBD2 (6 bases). There are 16 residues in the CDR3. Per germline, CDR1 SEHNR and CDR2 FQNEAQ (reference sequence). The V gene lost 10 bases and the J gene lost 6 bases, with 25 bases spanning the gap. Written as DNA, the CDR3 is TGTGCCACCCGGGTCTCTTCAACGGGAGTCCCCAATGAGCAGTTCTTC. Translating it yields CATRVSSTGVPNEQFF. The full variable domain, completed using reference TRBV7-9 and TRBJ2-1, is DTGVSQNPRHKITKRGQNVTFRCDPISEHNRLYWYRQTLGQGPEFLTYFQNEAQLEKSRLLSDRFSAERPKGSFSTLEIQRTEQGDSAMYLCATRVSSTGVPNEQFFGPGTRLTVL.

Of note for this clone: An end of the junction does not agree with germline; a read error may underlie this. Other DNA sequences from this sample encode an identical CDR3 as well. This sequence joins TRBV7-3 and TRBJ2-2; TRBD2 aligns across 8 bases. The length of the CDR3 is 16 residues. CDR1 is SGHTA and CDR2 is FQGTGA in the germline V gene. The CDR3 nucleotides read TGCGCCAGCAGCCCTGTAGGGCCGGGGGGGACCGGGGAGCTGTTTTTT. Translating gives CASSPVGPGGTGELFF.

This chain connects TRBV27 to TRBJ2-5; 10 bases line up with TRBD1. Germline CDR1 MNHEY, CDR2 SMNVEV (reference sequence). The CDR3 consists of 16 residues. Trimming at V came to 6 bases and at J to 0 bases, leaving 7 bases not matched to a gene. Here the CDR3 reads CASRTFGTGDQETQYF. The CDR3 DNA is TGTGCCAGCAGAACCTTCGGGACAGGGGACCAAGAGACCCAGTACTTC.

The chain combines TRBV9 with TRBJ2-5; 13 bases are a match to TRBD2. After removal of 4 bases from V and 7 bases from J, the junction contained 13 bases not matched to a gene. Germline V lookup: CDR1 SGDLS, CDR2 YYNGEE. The CDR3 loop spans 17 amino acids. The CDR3 DNA sequence: TGTGCCAGCAGCCGTACCGGGACTAGCGGGACGGGATCGACCCAGTACTTC. This gives the protein CASSRTGTSGTGSTQYF.

This chain uses TRBV9 with TRBJ1-3; maybe TRBD1 (5 bases). Deletions cut 0 bases from V and 0 bases from J, with 7 bases between. The CDR3 loop spans 15 amino acids. Germline V gene data show CDR1 as SGDLS and CDR2 as YYNGEE. The CDR3 DNA reads TGTGCCAGCAGCGTAGGGGGGGTCTCTGGAAACACCATATATTTT. Translated: CASSVGGVSGNTIYF.

The rearrangement links TRBV6-6 to TRBJ1-1; 10 positions match TRBD1. This CDR3 is 15 amino acids long. CDR1 and CDR2 from the germline V gene are MNHNY and SVGAGI (reference sequence). V dropped 0 bases and J dropped 5; count of bases not matched to a gene: 3. CDR3 protein: CASSYSLGQGTEAFF. Here the CDR3 DNA reads TGTGCCAGCAGTTACTCGTTGGGACAGGGGACTGAAGCTTTCTTT.

The chain carries TRBV6-6 and TRBJ1-1; D gene unclear. CDR3 size: 12 residues. V lost 7 bases, J lost 4 bases, and 10 bases lay in between. In germline, CDR1 is MNHNY, CDR2 SVGAGI (reference sequence). The CDR3 DNA follows: TGTGCCAGCACCAATTACGGCACTGAAGCTTTCTTT. The encoded protein is CASTNYGTEAFF.

The table lists this clone with a few counts. V and J are TRBV25-1 and TRBJ1-3; 8 nucleotides agree with TRBD1. The germline V gene encodes CDR1 MGHDK and CDR2 SYGVNS. The CDR3 has 16 residues. The junction had 7 bases not matched to a gene; V was cut back by 6 bases and J by 0 bases. CDR3 in amino acids: CASRLTGDPSGNTIYF. CDR3 sequence (DNA): TGTGCCAGCAGGTTGACAGGGGACCCCTCTGGAAACACCATATATTTT.

This chain connects TRBV5-6 to TRBJ2-5, with D tentatively TRBD2 (6 bases). V was trimmed by 0 bases and J by 5 bases, leaving 17 bases between them. Germline V gene data show CDR1 as SGHDT and CDR2 as YYEEEE. The CDR3 loop spans 16 amino acids. CDR3 DNA: TGTGCCAGCAGCTTGGCCAGGAGGGAGGACCGGGAGACCCAGTACTTC. Residues: CASSLARREDRETQYF.

This clone has a single count. The rearrangement joins TRBV5-1 to TRBJ2-1, with 9 bases fitting TRBD2. This CDR3 is built from 15 residues. Trimming cost V 2 bases and J 6 bases; bases outside gene matches: 6. Germline CDR1 and CDR2: SGHRS and YFSETQ. The DNA of the CDR3 is TGCGCCAGCAGCTTAGGCGCGGGAGGGTCCAATGAGCAGTTCTTC. This gives the protein CASSLGAGGSNEQFF.

This chain uses TRBV19 with TRBJ1-1, with D unresolved. Germline CDR1 LNHDA, CDR2 SQIVND (reference sequence). Trimming stripped 3 bases from V and 7 bases from J, with 12 bases between. This CDR3 spans 13 amino acids. The CDR3 nucleotides read TGTGCCAGTAGTATTTCCGCGGGCGGTGAAGCTTTCTTT. This codes for CASSISAGGEAFF.